The 21 T cell receptor beta chains listed next were all sequenced from one sample in a study of T-cell reconstitution after alpha-beta-depleted transplantation in children. The library targeted TCRbeta and was prepared with unique molecular identifiers. MiXCR was run by TCRdb on the PCR reads, yielding one entry per CDR3 protein. The repertoire has approximately 650,000 distinct CDR3 sequences, approximately 14% of them found once; the top ten carry 0.65% to 0.9%. The sequencing used PBMCs, collected before TCRalphabeta/CD19-depleted stem cell transplant. These receptors were collected from a girl aged 2 to 9 with congenital amegakaryocytic thrombocytopenia, due to receive a stem cell transplant.

This clonotype has just a few counts. This sequence joins TRBV7-2 and TRBJ2-3, with a weak D call TRBD2 (5 bases). Trimming took 1 base from V and 1 from J, leaving 15 bases between them. This CDR3 region has 17 residues. Germline V gives CDR1 SGHTA, CDR2 FQGNSA. The CDR3 DNA reads as TGTGCCAGCAGCTTAGTGGGTTTAGGTAGCGGCACAGATACGCAGTATTTT. Translating gives CASSLVGLGSGTDTQYF.

This clonotype has ten or more counts. CDR3 sequence: CSVCEANYGYTF. CDR3 coding DNA: TGCAGCGTCTGTGAAGCTAACTATGGCTACACCTTC. The V gene is TRBV29-1, the J gene TRBJ1-2; D remains unclear. V was trimmed by 6 bases and J by 0 bases, leaving 8 bases between them. This CDR3 region has 12 residues. Germline-derived CDR1 and CDR2 are SQVTM and ANQGSEA.

This clonotype has a count of ten or more. V gene TRBV27 combines with J gene TRBJ2-3, with 10 bases that match TRBD2. CDR3 length equals 18 residues. In germline, CDR1 is MNHEY, CDR2 SMNVEV (reference sequence). J was trimmed by 2 bases and V by 3 bases; bases with no gene match: 11. Written as DNA, the CDR3 is TGTGCCAGCAGTTTTTTTCTAGCGGGAGTTGGGGACACAGATACGCAGTATTTT. Encoded protein: CASSFFLAGVGDTDTQYF.

The CDR3 DNA is TGTGCCAGCAGCTTATTAACCGGGACGCCAAAAGAGACCCAGTACTTC. Translated: CASSLLTGTPKETQYF. This sequence joins TRBV7-9 and TRBJ2-5; D possibly matches TRBD1 or TRBD2 (5 bases each). CDR1 is SEHNR and CDR2 is FQNEAQ in the germline V gene (reference sequence). The V end was cut by 2 bases, the J end by 3 bases, with 16 bases between. The CDR3 extends over 16 amino acids.

This clonotype has at least ten counts. The V gene is TRBV15, the J gene TRBJ1-2, with D hard to call. The CDR3 extends over 13 amino acids. Looked up from germline, CDR1 is LNHNV and CDR2 is YYDKDF (reference sequence). V lost 0 bases, J lost 8 bases, and 10 bases lay in between. The CDR3: CATSRDLGKGYTF. CDR3 DNA: TGTGCCACCAGCAGAGATCTGGGCAAAGGCTACACCTTC.

This clonotype was detected ten times or more. Written as DNA, the CDR3 is TGTGCCAGTTCCGGGACTTCCTACGAGCAGTACTTC. This codes for CASSGTSYEQYF. The V call is TRBV12-3 or TRBV12-4, the J call TRBJ2-7; D might be TRBD2 (6 bases). This CDR3 region has 12 residues. V lost 9 bases and J lost 1, with 10 bases in between.

Many counts were recorded for this clonotype. The chain recombines TRBV7-2 with TRBJ2-7; a weak D match, TRBD2 (5 bases). The germline CDR1 and CDR2 sequences are SGHTA and FQGNSA. This CDR3 comprises 11 residues. Trimming stripped 2 bases from V and 9 bases from J, with 8 bases between. The DNA of the CDR3 is TGTGCCAGCAGCTTATCGAGGGTGCAGTACTTC. Translating it yields CASSLSRVQYF.

This clonotype was counted between two and nine times. The CDR3 region is CASSPTAFF. CDR3 sequence (DNA): TGTGCCAGCAGCCCAACTGCTTTCTTT. This rearrangement joins TRBV7-9 to TRBJ1-1; D gene ambiguous. The CDR3 sequence is 9 residues long. In germline, CDR1 is SEHNR, CDR2 FQNEAQ (reference sequence). Trimming took off 5 bases at V and 11 bases at J, with 6 bases between the two ends.

This clonotype was counted ten times or more. The V call is TRBV7-6, the J call TRBJ1-5, with 7 nucleotides matching TRBD1. This CDR3 is 15 amino acids long. Germline loops: CDR1 SGHVS, CDR2 FNYEAQ. V dropped 5 bases and J dropped 7; count of bases not matched to a gene: 11. This CDR3 is CASSPRQGLGQPQHF. The CDR3 nucleotides read TGTGCCAGCAGCCCAAGACAGGGTCTTGGGCAGCCCCAGCATTTT.

This clonotype has more than one count but fewer than ten. The rearrangement joins TRBV2 to TRBJ2-1; 10 positions match TRBD2. This CDR3 spans 16 amino acids. The germline CDR1 and CDR2 sequences are SNHLY and FYNNEI. J lost 4 bases, V lost 2 bases, and 5 bases had no gene match. The CDR3: CASSETLAGFYNEQFF. Written as DNA, the CDR3 is TGTGCCAGCAGTGAAACACTAGCGGGGTTTTACAATGAGCAGTTCTTC.

In regard to this clonotype: The junction shows a germline mismatch at one end, possibly a read error. The V call is TRBV5-1, the J call TRBJ2-2, with D unclear. CDR1 and CDR2 from the germline V gene are SGHRS and YFSETQ. The CDR3 consists of 14 residues. Here the CDR3 DNA reads TGCGTCAGCAAGTTGGCGCCTCGAGGCGGGGAGCTGTTTTTT. It translates to CVSKLAPRGGELFF.

In its sample, this clonotype was seen many times. The V and J genes are TRBV7-2 and TRBJ2-2; a possible D gene is TRBD1 (6 bases). V lost 4 bases to trimming and J lost 0 bases, with 12 bases between them. CDR1 and CDR2 from the germline V gene are SGHTA and FQGNSA. CDR3 length: 16 residues. The CDR3 DNA is TGTGCCAGCAGCTGGGGGCCGAACGCGAACACCGGGGAGCTGTTTTTT. Amino acids: CASSWGPNANTGELFF.

This clonotype has more than one count but fewer than ten. The V call is TRBV5-1, the J call TRBJ2-3; D unclear. The CDR3 contains 11 residues. In germline, CDR1 is SGHRS, CDR2 YFSETQ. The V gene lost 6 bases and the J gene lost 5 bases, with 7 bases spanning the gap. The CDR3 DNA sequence: TGCGCCAGCAAAGAGATAGATACGCAGTATTTT. Translated: CASKEIDTQYF.

As for this clonotype: A read error is possible here, since a much larger clone lies one base away. The chain couples TRBV20-1 to TRBJ2-5; weak D call: TRBD1 (6 bases). This CDR3 has 12 amino acids. The germline V gene encodes CDR1 DFQATT and CDR2 SNEGSKA (reference sequence). This chain's CDR3 is CSARPDSETQSF. DNA of the CDR3: TGCAGTGCTAGGCCGGACAGCGAGACCCAGTCCTTC.

This clonotype was picked up a small number of times. The V gene is TRBV12-3 or TRBV12-4, the J gene TRBJ2-7; D ambiguous. This CDR3 region has 12 residues. V was pared by 5 bases and J by 6 bases, with 11 bases between. CDR3 bases: TGTGCCAGCAGTCCCCTTCCGTCCGAGCAGTACTTC. It translates to CASSPLPSEQYF.

The chain couples TRBV6-2 or TRBV6-3 to TRBJ1-2; 9 positions agree with TRBD1. V was pared by 8 bases and J by 2 bases, with 18 bases of the junction left unmatched. Germline assignment: CDR1 MNHEY and CDR2 SVGEGT. This CDR3 has 18 amino acids. CDR3 DNA: TGTGCCAGCGCCGACCGGGGGACAGGGATCGGACTAAACTATGGCTACACCTTC. Translation: CASADRGTGIGLNYGYTF.

This clonotype was picked up many times. The chain couples TRBV12-3 or TRBV12-4 to TRBJ2-2, with 7 bases that match TRBD1. CDR3 length: 15 residues. The V gene end was trimmed by 4 bases and the J gene end by 3 bases; junction bases not matched to a gene: 5. In DNA, the CDR3 is TGTGCCAGCAGTTCCCCGGGACAGTACACCGGGGAGCTGTTTTTT. This codes for CASSSPGQYTGELFF.

A few counts support this clonotype. The chain carries TRBV5-8 and TRBJ2-5, with D unresolved. The CDR3 is 14 amino acids. The germline V gene has CDR1 SGHTS and CDR2 YDEGEE. The germline V and J ends were trimmed by 0 bases and 2 bases, with 8 bases remaining between them. Here the CDR3 DNA reads TGTGCCAGCAGCTTGGGTTGGAGACAAGAGACCCAGTACTTC. It codes for CASSLGWRQETQYF.

This clonotype has more than one count but fewer than ten. V and J are TRBV10-3 and TRBJ2-1, with 12 positions matching TRBD2. The trim removed 6 bases at V and 5 bases at J, leaving 11 bases unmatched. The CDR3 extends over 17 amino acids. Germline V gene data show CDR1 as ENHRY and CDR2 as SYGVKD. The CDR3 sequence is CAISDLLAGGTDNEQFF. For the CDR3, the DNA is TGTGCCATCAGCGATTTACTAGCGGGAGGCACGGACAATGAGCAGTTCTTC.

This clonotype has ten or more counts. The V and J genes are TRBV5-1 and TRBJ2-7, with a tentative D call TRBD2 (5 bases). The CDR3 is 14 amino acids. V lost 5 bases to trimming and J lost 2 bases, with 14 bases between them. Germline V lookup: CDR1 SGHRS, CDR2 YFSETQ. CDR3 loop: CASRKSGPTYEQYF. The CDR3 DNA sequence: TGCGCCAGCAGGAAAAGCGGCCCAACCTACGAGCAGTACTTC. The full variable domain, completed using reference TRBV5-1 and TRBJ2-7, is KAGVTQTPRYLIKTRGQQVTLSCSPISGHRSVSWYQQTPGQGLQFLFEYFSETQRNKGNFPGRFSGRQFSNSRSEMNVSTLELGDSALYLCASRKSGPTYEQYFGPGTRLTVT.

This clonotype has just one count. The genes are TRBV29-1 and TRBJ1-1; 8 bases align to TRBD1. Germline CDR1 and CDR2: SQVTM and ANQGSEA. V was pared by 6 bases and J by 1 base, with 4 bases of the junction left unmatched. CDR3 size: 13 residues. The CDR3 region is CSVPRGRNTEAFF. CDR3 in DNA: TGCAGCGTCCCCAGGGGGCGGAACACTGAAGCTTTCTTT. The full variable domain, with the rest looked up from reference TRBV29-1 and TRBJ1-1, is SAVISQKPSRDICQRGTSLTIQCQVDSQVTMMFWYRQQPGQSLTLIATANQGSEATYESGFVIDKFPISRPNLTFSTLTVSNMSPEDSSIYLCSVPRGRNTEAFFGQGTRLTVV.